This TCR beta chain is drawn from a study of blood T cells in healthy people across ages. Through a sample-barcoded 5' primer and a J-beta primer mix, a second PCR was run for 7 to 11 cycles. One entry per CDR3 protein results from TCRdb running MiXCR on the 5' RACE reads. The sample lists about 760,000 distinct CDR3 sequences, roughly 25% occurring once. Comments on this clonotype: Its antigen is as yet unknown.

The CDR3 is 18 amino acids. CDR1 and CDR2 from the germline V gene are SEHNR and FQNEAQ (reference sequence). The trim removed 4 bases at V and 0 bases at J, leaving 6 bases unmatched. Study-wide findings and caveats: Both higher diversity and more naive CD4+ cells marked long-lived donors when set against aged donors.

The sample was also reused in another study, on T cells of mothers and their children. That work adds: A few healthy Caucasian mothers gave samples, and so did their six children.

The receptor comes from a boy aged 5-17 years in good health. Sample: blood. The chain has TRBV7-9 and TRBJ2-3; TRBD2 matches at 14 bases. The CDR3 DNA sequence: TGTGCCAGCAGCTCAGGACTAGCGGGAGGAGGTAGCACAGATACGCAGTATTTT. Its translation is CASSSGLAGGGSTDTQYF. Using reference TRBV7-9 and TRBJ2-3 for the parts outside the CDR3, the full variable domain is DTGVSQNPRHKITKRGQNVTFRCDPISEHNRLYWYRQTLGQGPEFLTYFQNEAQLEKSRLLSDRFSAERPKGSFSTLEIQRTEQGDSAMYLCASSSGLAGGGSTDTQYFGPGTRLTVL.